This TCR beta chain comes out of a study of blood T cell repertoires in COVID-19. Study details: Samples taken during acute and convalescent COVID-19 were collected in the United States, Italy and Spain. T cells, B-cell-depleted T cells, or PBMCs supplied cDNA or gDNA.

The V and J ends lost 3 bases and 3 bases, in that order; junction bases with no gene match: 7. This CDR3 is built from 15 residues. Germline V lookup: CDR1 KGHSH, CDR2 LQKENI. In the original workflow: Reference gene primer amplification yielded estimated nucleated cell counts. Measured with immunoSEQ multiplex PCR; TCRdb has only the in-frame clones, and not every one. Clone size and V and J calls were adopted from that table, with D and trimming inferred from the DNA. The sample holds 55,000 to 65,000 clones, more than 80% seen once. The receptor comes from a woman of 80 years or more with active COVID-19. The sample taken for sequencing was peripheral blood. The chain has TRBV18 and TRBJ1-1; 7 nucleotides line up with TRBD1. The CDR3 region is CASSPGTGADTEAFF. DNA of the CDR3: TGTGCCAGCTCACCGGGCACAGGGGCGGACACTGAAGCTTTCTTT.